A selection of T cell receptor beta chains follows, all from one sample in a study of cytomegalovirus exposure and HLA in healthy donors. The data were produced by immunoSEQ multiplex PCR, yet TCRdb's version contains in-frame clones alone and is incomplete. Of some 250,000 clones detected, 82% appear once; the ten largest clones hold 5.4%. The sample was PBMCs. The receptors derive from a woman in her thirties or forties in good health and CMV-seropositive. Both conserved end residues are part of each CDR3. The order of the fields is D gene, J gene, V gene, CDR3 DNA, CDR3 protein. D genes are given only for firm matches.

D: -
J: TRBJ2-3
V: TRBV5-1
DNA: TGCGCCAGCAGCGCCCCGGCGACAGTCACAGATACGCAGTATTTT
CDR3: CASSAPATVTDTQYF

D: -
J: TRBJ1-3
V: TRBV30
DNA: TGTGCCTGGAGTGCAGGTGGTGGAAACACCATATATTTT
CDR3: CAWSAGGGNTIYF

D: TRBD2
J: TRBJ2-7
V: TRBV11-3
DNA: TGTGCCAGCAGCTTACAACTAGCGGGCAACTACGAGCAGTACTTC
CDR3: CASSLQLAGNYEQYF

D: TRBD1
J: TRBJ2-7
V: TRBV10-3
DNA: TGTGCCATCAGTGAAGGACAGGCCCCGGGGGAGCAGTACTTC
CDR3: CAISEGQAPGEQYF

D: TRBD1
J: TRBJ1-1
V: TRBV11-2
DNA: TGTGCCAGCAGCTTCAGGGGGTCCTGGGACACTGAAGCTTTCTTT
CDR3: CASSFRGSWDTEAFF

D: TRBD1
J: TRBJ1-6
V: TRBV11-3
DNA: TGTGCCAGCAGCTCGCGACAGGGTGCCACCCTCCACTTT
CDR3: CASSSRQGATLHF

D: -
J: TRBJ1-4
V: TRBV27
DNA: TGTGCCAGCAGTTTAGGACCCCGCGGGGAAAAACTGTTTTTT
CDR3: CASSLGPRGEKLFF

D: TRBD1
J: TRBJ1-2
V: TRBV5-4
DNA: TGTGCCAGCAGCCAGGGGACAGGGGGTAACTATGGCTACACCTTC
CDR3: CASSQGTGGNYGYTF

D: TRBD2
J: TRBJ2-3
V: TRBV28
DNA: TGTGCCAGCAGTCGACTAACCGGGACTACGAGGGGAGATACGCAGTATTTT
CDR3: CASSRLTGTTRGDTQYF

D: TRBD1
J: TRBJ2-1
V: TRBV18
DNA: TGTGCCAGCTCAAGACAGGGGGGATGGAATGAGCAGTTCTTC
CDR3: CASSRQGGWNEQFF

D: TRBD2
J: TRBJ2-1
V: TRBV7-7
DNA: TGTGCCAGCAGCTTAGGGCTAGCGGGCTCTAGAAATGAGCAGTTCTTC
CDR3: CASSLGLAGSRNEQFF

D: TRBD1
J: TRBJ1-2
V: TRBV5-1
DNA: TGCGCCAGCAGCATGCTAGGGACAGGGACTAGAGAGTCCTATGGCTACACCTTC
CDR3: CASSMLGTGTRESYGYTF

D: -
J: TRBJ2-4
V: TRBV7-6
DNA: TGTGCCAGCAGCGCAGTTGGGGGGAGAAACATTCAGTACTTC
CDR3: CASSAVGGRNIQYF

D: -
J: TRBJ2-3
V: TRBV7-3
DNA: TGTGCCAGCAGTACAGGGTTGAGCACAGATACGCAGTATTTT
CDR3: CASSTGLSTDTQYF